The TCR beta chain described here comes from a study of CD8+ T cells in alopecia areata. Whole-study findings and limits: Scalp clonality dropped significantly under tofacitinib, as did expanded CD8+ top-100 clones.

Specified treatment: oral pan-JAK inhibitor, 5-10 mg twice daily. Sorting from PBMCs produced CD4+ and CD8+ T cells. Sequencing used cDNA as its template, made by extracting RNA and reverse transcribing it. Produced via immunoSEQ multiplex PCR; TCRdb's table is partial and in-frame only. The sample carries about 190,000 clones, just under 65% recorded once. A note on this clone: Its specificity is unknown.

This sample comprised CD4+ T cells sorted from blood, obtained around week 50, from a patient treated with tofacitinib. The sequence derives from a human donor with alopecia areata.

CDR3 in DNA: TGTGCCAGCAGCTTAGCGGACAGGTCTGACGAGCAGTACTTC. Translating gives CASSLADRSDEQYF. The V call is TRBV5-6, the J call TRBJ2-7; 7 bases map to TRBD1. Germline-derived CDR1 and CDR2 are SGHDT and YYEEEE. The CDR3 runs 14 residues. The V segment lost 2 bases and the J segment 5 bases; nucleotides outside the gene matches: 7.